This T cell receptor beta chain was captured in a study of glioma-infiltrating T cells after dendritic cell vaccination (dated by TCRdb to 2016 to 2017). The study in broad terms: A cohort of approximately 15 glioblastoma patients from Phase I and II dendritic cell vaccination trials was included, of whom 9 were newly diagnosed and 6 had recurrent disease. Autologous tumor lysate-pulsed dendritic cell vaccination was administered to the patients between about 2002 and 2013. The vaccine was prepared from monocyte-derived dendritic cells that were cultured for about 7 days with IL-4 and GM-CSF and then pulsed overnight with autologous tumor lysate. Each patient got three intradermal injections of the dendritic cell vaccine, spaced at biweekly intervals, in the arm below the axilla. In glioblastoma patients vaccinated with dendritic cells, deep sequencing of TCR beta CDR3 regions served to measure tumor-infiltrating lymphocyte content and to compare repertoires between tumor and blood. Survival after dendritic cell vaccination was correlated with TCR sequencing metrics, including TIL content and tumor-blood repertoire overlap.

The sample's time point, from its label and the paper: after dendritic cell vaccination, including at tumor progression/relapse. To be selected, patients needed enough residual fresh-frozen tumor tissue and more than two years of available survival data. None of the glioblastoma patients carried an isocitrate dehydrogenase mutation, although molecular status otherwise varied. PBMC were collected before vaccination, two weeks after the third vaccination, and at tumor progression if progression occurred. The Qiagen DNeasy Blood extraction Kit was used to extract genomic DNA. Turning to this clone: The specificity of this receptor is unknown. Per-nucleotide qualities are absent, and no much larger clonotype sits a single base away.

Its CDR3 holds 16 amino acids, cysteine through phenylalanine. Solely the CDR3 DNA is kept, with 48 bases framed from the first base. Trimming accounts for 4 bases at V and 0 bases at J, while the number of junction bases matched to no gene is 7. CDR1 SGHTS and CDR2 YDEGEE are derived from the germline V gene. What the study reported, not specific to this receptor: No direct relationship between TCR clonality and survival was found, suggesting that a diverse polyclonal response may matter. The cohort was small and heterogeneous, only a few patients had full blood and tumor sets, and even fewer had initial-recurrent tumor pairs. After dendritic cell vaccination, a higher estimated pretreatment TIL content predicted longer time to progression and overall survival. The three-group TCR overlap response model was characterized as speculative, and prospective validation of the model was stated to be required.

TCRB CDR3 regions were amplified from approximately 2 ug genomic DNA, or all available DNA if less, using the immunoSEQ assay. Multiplex PCR used 60 forward primers for TCR V beta segments and 13 reverse primers for J beta segments. Synthetic control templates were spiked into each sample at limiting dilution to estimate reads per starting template. Reads of 87 bp were generated by sequencing on the Illumina HiSeq System. The original methods were these. To remove PCR and sequencing errors, closely related sequences were merged with a nearest neighbor algorithm. TCR overlap was measured as the percentage of unique tumor TCR beta sequences that were also present in the peripheral blood of the same patient. TCRdb retrieved this table from immuneACCESS and kept in-frame rearrangements only. Not all clones are present; in checked studies, unresolved V genes account for under half, and no reason is known for the remainder. V and J calls and clone size are copied from that table; D and trimming were computed from the DNA. The sample contains tens of thousands of clones, about 85% of them found a single time. 8.5% of the sample rests with the top ten.

The sequencing here drew on blood, taken after dendritic cell vaccination. This clonotype originated in a human donor with glioblastoma. In this chain, TRBV5-8 is recombined with TRBJ1-1; TRBD1 lines up with 9 middle nucleotides. The CDR3 region reads CASSPGTGFLNTEAFF. The DNA reads as follows: TGTGCCAGCAGCCCCGGGACAGGGTTTTTGAACACTGAAGCTTTCTTT.